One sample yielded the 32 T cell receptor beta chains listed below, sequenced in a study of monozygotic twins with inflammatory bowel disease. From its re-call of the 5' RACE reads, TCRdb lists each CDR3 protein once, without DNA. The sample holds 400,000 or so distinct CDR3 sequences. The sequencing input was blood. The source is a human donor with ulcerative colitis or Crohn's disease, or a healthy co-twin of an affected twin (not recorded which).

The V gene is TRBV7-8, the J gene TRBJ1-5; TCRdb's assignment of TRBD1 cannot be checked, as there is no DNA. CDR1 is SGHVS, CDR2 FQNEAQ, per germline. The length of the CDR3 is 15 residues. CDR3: CASSRNREKDYPQHF.

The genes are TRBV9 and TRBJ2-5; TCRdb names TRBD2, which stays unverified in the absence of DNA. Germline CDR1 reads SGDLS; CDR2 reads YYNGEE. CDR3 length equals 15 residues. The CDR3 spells CASSRGPGSQETQYF.

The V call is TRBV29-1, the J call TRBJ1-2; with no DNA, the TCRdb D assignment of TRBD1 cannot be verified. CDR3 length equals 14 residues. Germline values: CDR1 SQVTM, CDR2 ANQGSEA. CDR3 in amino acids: CSVEDGQRGYGYTF.

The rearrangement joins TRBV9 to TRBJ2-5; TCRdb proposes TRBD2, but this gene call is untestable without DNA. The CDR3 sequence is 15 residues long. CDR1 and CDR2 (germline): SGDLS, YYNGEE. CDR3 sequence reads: CASSARDYPQETQYF.

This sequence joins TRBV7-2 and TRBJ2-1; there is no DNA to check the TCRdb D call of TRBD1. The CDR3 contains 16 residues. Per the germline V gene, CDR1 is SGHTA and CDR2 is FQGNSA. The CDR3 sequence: CASSLAPPSSYNEQFF.

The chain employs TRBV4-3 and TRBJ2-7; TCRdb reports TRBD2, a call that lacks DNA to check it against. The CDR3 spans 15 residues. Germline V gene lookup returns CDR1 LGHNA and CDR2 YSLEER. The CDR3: CASSQGDSGIYEQYF.

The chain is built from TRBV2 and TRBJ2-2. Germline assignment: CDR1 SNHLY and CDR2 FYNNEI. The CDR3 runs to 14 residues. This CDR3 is CASSGGTRIGELFF.

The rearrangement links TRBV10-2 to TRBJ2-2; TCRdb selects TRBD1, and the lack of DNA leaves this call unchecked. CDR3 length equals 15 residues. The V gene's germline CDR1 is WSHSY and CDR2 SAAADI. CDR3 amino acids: CASSVGGANTGELFF.

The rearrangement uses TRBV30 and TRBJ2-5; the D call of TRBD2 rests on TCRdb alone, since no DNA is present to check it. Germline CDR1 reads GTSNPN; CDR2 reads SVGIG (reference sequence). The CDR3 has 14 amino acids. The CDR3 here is CAWSRLEGGETQYF.

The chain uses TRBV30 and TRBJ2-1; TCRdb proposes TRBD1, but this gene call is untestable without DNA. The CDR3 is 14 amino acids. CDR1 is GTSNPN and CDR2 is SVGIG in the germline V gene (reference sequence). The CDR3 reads CAWSGVGGYNEQFF.

The CDR3 reads CASRQAVNTEAFF. The chain employs TRBV6-6 and TRBJ1-1. Germline V gene sequence: CDR1 MNHNY, CDR2 SVGAGI (reference sequence). The length of the CDR3 is 13 residues.

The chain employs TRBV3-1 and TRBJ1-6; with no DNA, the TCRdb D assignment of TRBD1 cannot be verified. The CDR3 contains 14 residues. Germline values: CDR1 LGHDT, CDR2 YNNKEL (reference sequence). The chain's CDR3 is CASSTTGGVSPLHF.

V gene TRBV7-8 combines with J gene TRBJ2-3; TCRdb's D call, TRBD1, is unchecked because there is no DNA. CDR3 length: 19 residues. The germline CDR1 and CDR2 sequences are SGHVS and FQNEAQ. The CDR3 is CASSLAERGPRWATDTQYF.

The CDR3 here is CASSLTSGSNYEQYF. The chain links TRBV11-2 to TRBJ2-7. This CDR3 contains 15 residues. Germline CDR1 and CDR2: SGHAT and FQNNGV.

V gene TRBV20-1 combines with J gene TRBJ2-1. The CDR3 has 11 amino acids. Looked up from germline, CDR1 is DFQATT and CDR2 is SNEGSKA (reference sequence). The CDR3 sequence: CSARQIVEQFF.

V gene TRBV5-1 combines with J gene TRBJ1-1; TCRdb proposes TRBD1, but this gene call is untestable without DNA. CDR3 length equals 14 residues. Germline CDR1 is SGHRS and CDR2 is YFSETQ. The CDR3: CASSLGQGGTEAFF.

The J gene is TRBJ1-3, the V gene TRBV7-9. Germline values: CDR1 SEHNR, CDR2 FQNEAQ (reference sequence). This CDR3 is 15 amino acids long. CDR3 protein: CASSLETLSGNTIYF.

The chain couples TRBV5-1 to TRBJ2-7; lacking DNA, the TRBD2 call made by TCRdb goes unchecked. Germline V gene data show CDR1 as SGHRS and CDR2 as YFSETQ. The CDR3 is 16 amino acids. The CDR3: CASSPLAGGPDYEQYF.

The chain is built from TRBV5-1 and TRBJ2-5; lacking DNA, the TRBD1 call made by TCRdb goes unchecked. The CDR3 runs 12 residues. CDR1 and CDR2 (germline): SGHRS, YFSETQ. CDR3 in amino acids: CASNKGQETQYF. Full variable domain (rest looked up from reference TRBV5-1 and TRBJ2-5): KAGVTQTPRYLIKTRGQQVTLSCSPISGHRSVSWYQQTPGQGLQFLFEYFSETQRNKGNFPGRFSGRQFSNSRSEMNVSTLELGDSALYLCASNKGQETQYFGPGTRLLVL.

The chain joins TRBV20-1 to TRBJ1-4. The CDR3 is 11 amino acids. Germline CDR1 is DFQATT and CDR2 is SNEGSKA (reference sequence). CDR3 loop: CSARDYEKLFF.

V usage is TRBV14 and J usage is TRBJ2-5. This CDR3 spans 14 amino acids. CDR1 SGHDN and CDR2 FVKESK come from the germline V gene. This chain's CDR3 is CASSQDRTQETQYF.

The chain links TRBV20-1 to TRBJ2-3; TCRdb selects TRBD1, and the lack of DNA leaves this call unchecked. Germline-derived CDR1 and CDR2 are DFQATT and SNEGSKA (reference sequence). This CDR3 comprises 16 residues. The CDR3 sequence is CSATPRGGFRTDTQYF.

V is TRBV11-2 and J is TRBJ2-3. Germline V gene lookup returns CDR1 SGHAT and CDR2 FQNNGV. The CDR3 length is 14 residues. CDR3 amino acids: CASSSEPSTDTQYF. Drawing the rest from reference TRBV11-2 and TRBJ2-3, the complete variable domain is EAGVAQSPRYKIIEKRQSVAFWCNPISGHATLYWYQQILGQGPKLLIQFQNNGVVDDSQLPKDRFSAERLKGVDSTLKIQPAKLEDSAVYLCASSSEPSTDTQYFGPGTRLTVL.

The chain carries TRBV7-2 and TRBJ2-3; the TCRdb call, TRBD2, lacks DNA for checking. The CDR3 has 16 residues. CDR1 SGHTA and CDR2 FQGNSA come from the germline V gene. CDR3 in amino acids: CASPLGGLELTDTQYF.

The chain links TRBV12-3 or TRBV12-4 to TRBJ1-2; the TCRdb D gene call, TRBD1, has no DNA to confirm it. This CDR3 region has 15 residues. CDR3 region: CASSSPGQGAYGYTF.

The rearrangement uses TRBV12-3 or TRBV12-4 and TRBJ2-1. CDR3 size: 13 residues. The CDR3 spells CASSPRTNHEQFF.

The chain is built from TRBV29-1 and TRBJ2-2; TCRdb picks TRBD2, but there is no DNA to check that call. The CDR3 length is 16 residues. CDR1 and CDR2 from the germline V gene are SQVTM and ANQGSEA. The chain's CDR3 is CSVGGPRTGYPGELFF.

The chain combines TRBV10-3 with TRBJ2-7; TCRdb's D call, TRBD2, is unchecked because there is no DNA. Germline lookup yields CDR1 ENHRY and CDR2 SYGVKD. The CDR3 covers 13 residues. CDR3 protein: CAISAGLSYEQYF.

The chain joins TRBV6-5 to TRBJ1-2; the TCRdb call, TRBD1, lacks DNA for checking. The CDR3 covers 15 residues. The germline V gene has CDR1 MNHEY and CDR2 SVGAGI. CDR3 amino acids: CASSYLNRVLYGYTF.

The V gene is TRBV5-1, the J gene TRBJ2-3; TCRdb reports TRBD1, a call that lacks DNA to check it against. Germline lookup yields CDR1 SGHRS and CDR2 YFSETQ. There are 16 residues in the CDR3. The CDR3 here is CASSLAGQGTSDTQYF.

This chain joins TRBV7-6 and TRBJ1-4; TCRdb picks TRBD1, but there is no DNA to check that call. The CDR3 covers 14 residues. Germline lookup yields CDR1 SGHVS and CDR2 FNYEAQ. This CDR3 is CASSTTQGRGKLFF.

The CDR3 spells CASNPMEGRYSGNTIYF. The genes are TRBV19 and TRBJ1-3; TCRdb outputs TRBD1, but without DNA this stays unchecked. Germline V gives CDR1 LNHDA, CDR2 SQIVND (reference sequence). The CDR3 sequence is 17 residues long. The whole variable domain, filled in from reference TRBV19 and TRBJ1-3, reads DGGITQSPKYLFRKEGQNVTLSCEQNLNHDAMYWYRQDPGQGLRLIYYSQIVNDFQKGDIAEGYSVSREKKESFPLTVTSAQKNPTAFYLCASNPMEGRYSGNTIYFGEGSWLTVV.